This T cell receptor beta chain was profiled in a study of blood T cell repertoires in COVID-19. Whole-study context: Samples of COVID-19 (acute and convalescent) were obtained from the United States, Italy and Spain.

The protocol was immunoSEQ multiplex PCR, while the TCRdb copy is restricted to in-frame clones and leaves out a portion. The data show about 120,000 clones, with 70% to 90% seen just once and approximately 1.5% held by the top ten. From germline, CDR1 is MDHEN and CDR2 SYDVKM. The ends were cut back, 5 bases at V and 5 bases at J, with 13 bases in the middle. This CDR3 has 14 residues. This clone was recorded at least ten times. What was sequenced was peripheral blood. The rearrangement uses TRBV28 and TRBJ1-5; a possible D gene is TRBD1 (6 bases). The TCR originated in a man aged 40-50 years with acute or convalescent COVID-19. In DNA form, the CDR3 reads TGTGCCAGCAGTACAGGGAGTGGTTATCAGCCCCAGCATTTT. Translation gives CASSTGSGYQPQHF.